The 25 T cell receptor beta chains in this list originate from one sample, sequenced in a study of T cells in Graves' hyperthyroidism and ophthalmopathy. Amplification of TCR beta CDR3 regions was performed using RNA transcripts as template. The HTBI primer set was used in a first-round RT-PCR of the TCR CDR3. Each CDR3 protein is one row after TCRdb ran MiXCR on the multiplex PCR reads. Among fewer than 300,000 distinct CDR3 sequences listed, roughly 15% were seen once. The sequenced material came from blood. Receptor source: a woman in her fifties or sixties with Graves' hyperthyroidism that later progressed to Graves' ophthalmopathy.

This chain links TRBV20-1 with TRBJ2-4; D might be TRBD1 (5 bases). The CDR3 covers 15 residues. Germline V gives CDR1 DFQATT, CDR2 SNEGSKA (reference sequence). V lost 6 bases and J lost 0, with 15 bases in between. In DNA, the CDR3 is TGCAGTGCATGGGGCGGTTCCACAGCCAAAAACATTCAGTACTTC. Its translation is CSAWGGSTAKNIQYF.

Only a few counts were recorded for this clonotype. This sequence joins TRBV5-1 and TRBJ2-2; 9 bases line up with TRBD2. V dropped 5 bases and J dropped 4; count of bases not matched to a gene: 6. From germline, CDR1 is SGHRS and CDR2 YFSETQ. The CDR3 is 15 amino acids. The CDR3 nucleotides are TGCGCCAGCAGAGCGGCGGGAGGGGGCACCGGGGAGCTGTTTTTT. Its translation is CASRAAGGGTGELFF. Full variable domain (missing parts from reference TRBV5-1 and TRBJ2-2): KAGVTQTPRYLIKTRGQQVTLSCSPISGHRSVSWYQQTPGQGLQFLFEYFSETQRNKGNFPGRFSGRQFSNSRSEMNVSTLELGDSALYLCASRAAGGGTGELFFGEGSRLTVL.

Worth noting for this clonotype: A much larger clone differs by one base, so this may be a read error. The J gene is TRBJ2-1, the V gene TRBV5-1; D remains ambiguous. V shed 0 bases and J shed 10 bases, with 8 bases lying between them. CDR1 SGHRS and CDR2 YFSETQ come from the germline V gene. This CDR3 spans 12 amino acids. The CDR3: CASSLGSAEQFF. Written as DNA, the CDR3 is TGCGCCAGCAGCTTGGGAAGTGCCGAGCAGTTCTTC.

The chain has TRBV6-1 and TRBJ2-7; TRBD2 agrees at 8 bases. After removal of 6 bases from V and 7 bases from J, the junction contained 11 bases not matched to a gene. CDR3 length equals 14 residues. The germline gives CDR1 MNHNS, CDR2 SASEGT. CDR3 DNA: TGTGCCAGCAGAGCCGGGACTAGGATAGGGGAGCAGTACTTC. Residues: CASRAGTRIGEQYF.

This clonotype was detected ten times or more. This chain joins TRBV27 and TRBJ2-1; possible D gene TRBD2, 6 bases. In germline, CDR1 is MNHEY, CDR2 SMNVEV (reference sequence). Trimming took off 7 bases at V and 4 bases at J, with 14 bases between the two ends. The CDR3 is 14 amino acids. Here the CDR3 DNA reads TGTGCCAGCACCTCGGGGGAATTGTACAATGAGCAGTTCTTC. Its protein product is CASTSGELYNEQFF.

This clonotype was counted at least ten times. The V and J genes are TRBV20-1 and TRBJ2-1; 10 bases align to TRBD2. The V gene's germline CDR1 is DFQATT and CDR2 SNEGSKA (reference sequence). The CDR3 extends over 14 amino acids. The chain's CDR3 is CSEGEAGGFNEQFF. The CDR3 DNA is TGCAGCGAGGGGGAAGCGGGAGGGTTCAATGAGCAGTTCTTC.

This clonotype has more than one count but fewer than ten. The chain uses TRBV4-2 and TRBJ1-5; no firm D call. Trimming removed 1 base from V and 3 bases from J, with 10 bases in between. Germline CDR1 LGHNA, CDR2 YNFKEQ. CDR3 length: 15 amino acids. The CDR3, as DNA: TGTGCCAGCAGCCAAGTGGGAGTTCACAATCAGCCCCAGCATTTT. Its translation is CASSQVGVHNQPQHF.

This clonotype has ten or more counts. A read error may account for a junction end that differs from germline. V gene TRBV5-1 combines with J gene TRBJ1-4; TRBD1 agrees at 9 bases. The CDR3 contains 14 residues. Per the germline V gene, CDR1 is SGHRS and CDR2 is YFSETQ. The CDR3: CASSLGQGNEKLFF. As DNA, the CDR3 is TGTGCCAGCTCCCTGGGACAGGGTAATGAAAAACTGTTTTTT.

J is TRBJ2-1 and V is TRBV5-1; D uncertain. The CDR3 is 14 residues long. Germline V gives CDR1 SGHRS, CDR2 YFSETQ. Trimming stripped 2 bases from V and 0 bases from J, with 6 bases between. Here the CDR3 DNA reads TGCGCCAGCAGCTTACCCATCTCCTACAATGAGCAGTTCTTC. Protein: CASSLPISYNEQFF.

This clonotype was seen repeatedly, ten times or more. The gene calls are TRBV5-1 and TRBJ2-1; TRBD2 might be the D (6 bases). The CDR3 totals 15 residues. V was shortened by 1 base and J by 4 bases, with 12 bases between the two germline ends. Germline CDR1 reads SGHRS; CDR2 reads YFSETQ. The CDR3 nucleotides are TGCGCCAGCAGCTTGTTGGGACTGGAATACAATGAGCAGTTCTTC. Its protein is CASSLLGLEYNEQFF. Full variable domain (missing parts from reference TRBV5-1 and TRBJ2-1): KAGVTQTPRYLIKTRGQQVTLSCSPISGHRSVSWYQQTPGQGLQFLFEYFSETQRNKGNFPGRFSGRQFSNSRSEMNVSTLELGDSALYLCASSLLGLEYNEQFFGPGTRLTVL.

The chain uses TRBV19 and TRBJ1-2; D might be TRBD1 (5 bases). V dropped 5 bases and J dropped 8 bases, with 15 bases sitting between them. CDR3 length: 13 residues. Germline loops: CDR1 LNHDA, CDR2 SQIVND (reference sequence). CDR3 coding DNA: TGTGCCAGTAGTGACGACAGAGCGTGGGGCTACACCTTC. Amino acid sequence: CASSDDRAWGYTF.

At least ten counts were recorded for this clonotype. The chain has TRBV7-8 and TRBJ2-7; D possibly corresponds to TRBD1 (5 bases). The CDR3 extends over 13 amino acids. Trimming removed 6 bases at V and 3 bases at J, with 12 bases between. From germline, CDR1 is SGHVS and CDR2 FQNEAQ. CDR3 loop: CASRMTASYEQYF. CDR3 DNA sequence: TGTGCCAGCAGAATGACAGCGAGCTACGAGCAGTACTTC.

CDR3 residues: CASTHRGSGNEQFF. CDR3 DNA: TGTGCCAGCACCCACAGGGGGTCAGGGAATGAGCAGTTCTTC. V usage is TRBV9 and J usage is TRBJ2-1; TRBD1 matches at 8 bases. The CDR3 has 14 amino acids. Trimming took 6 bases from V and 7 from J; bases not matched to a gene: 9. Germline lookup yields CDR1 SGDLS and CDR2 YYNGEE.

The table lists this clonotype with many counts. The J gene is TRBJ1-2, the V gene TRBV27; D is possibly TRBD1 (6 bases). The V and J ends lost 0 bases and 7 bases respectively, with 24 bases between them. Germline-derived CDR1 and CDR2 are MNHEY and SMNVEV (reference sequence). The length of the CDR3 is 18 residues. CDR3 DNA: TGTGCCAGCAGTTTATCAACTCAGACCCGACAGGCCAGGGGTGGCTACACCTTC. Encoded protein: CASSLSTQTRQARGGYTF.

Ten or more counts support this clonotype. This chain uses TRBV4-1 with TRBJ1-4, with a tentative D call TRBD1 (5 bases). CDR1 is MGHRA, CDR2 YSYEKL, per germline. The length of the CDR3 is 15 residues. Trimming removed 0 bases from V and 8 bases from J, with 13 bases in between. The CDR3 bases are TGCGCCAGCAGCCAAGATCGGGTGGGGGGAGAAAAACTGTTTTTT. This translates into CASSQDRVGGEKLFF.

This clonotype was observed many times. This chain joins TRBV20-1 and TRBJ2-3, with D unresolved. The germline V and J ends were trimmed by 6 bases and 8 bases, with 15 bases remaining between them. The CDR3 extends over 12 amino acids. CDR1 DFQATT and CDR2 SNEGSKA come from the germline V gene (reference sequence). The CDR3 loop reads CSALLGFGTQYF. CDR3 nucleotides: TGCAGTGCCCTTCTCGGTTTTGGTACGCAGTATTTT.

The sample holds a few counts of this clonotype. The rearrangement links TRBV9 to TRBJ2-7; 7 positions agree with TRBD2. V dropped 2 bases and J dropped 2; count of bases not matched to a gene: 7. The CDR3 totals 15 residues. Germline CDR1 SGDLS, CDR2 YYNGEE. The DNA of the CDR3 is TGTGCCAGCAGCGTCGGTATGGGGGGGACCTACGAGCAGTACTTC. It is translated as CASSVGMGGTYEQYF.

This clonotype was observed many times. The J gene is TRBJ1-6, the V gene TRBV28, with D possibly matching TRBD1 (6 bases). The CDR3 has 15 residues. Trimming took 3 bases from V and 7 from J, leaving 13 bases between them. Germline loops: CDR1 MDHEN, CDR2 SYDVKM. CDR3 nucleotides: TGTGCCAGCAGTTTGGATTCAGGGGAGAATTCACCCCTCCACTTT. As protein: CASSLDSGENSPLHF. Using reference TRBV28 and TRBJ1-6 for the parts outside the CDR3, the full variable domain is DVKVTQSSRYLVKRTGEKVFLECVQDMDHENMFWYRQDPGLGLRLIYFSYDVKMKEKGDIPEGYSVSREKKERFSLILESASTNQTSMYLCASSLDSGENSPLHFGNGTRLTVT.

The chain combines TRBV19 with TRBJ1-5; no clear D gene. The V end was cut by 5 bases, the J end by 5 bases, with 10 bases between. Germline V gene sequence: CDR1 LNHDA, CDR2 SQIVND (reference sequence). This CDR3 region has 13 residues. The CDR3 here is CASSFWADQPQHF. The CDR3 nucleotides are TGTGCCAGTAGTTTTTGGGCCGATCAGCCCCAGCATTTT.

This clonotype was seen repeatedly, ten times or more. This chain uses TRBV18 with TRBJ2-1; D gene ambiguous. The CDR3 is 15 amino acids. CDR1 KGHSH and CDR2 LQKENI come from the germline V gene. Trimming took 1 base from V and 5 from J, leaving 12 bases between them. The CDR3 DNA reads as TGTGCCAGCTCACCACTACCTATTCTCCACAATGAGCAGTTCTTC. Residues: CASSPLPILHNEQFF.

This clonotype was seen repeatedly, ten times or more. V is TRBV11-2 and J is TRBJ2-3; D might be TRBD1 or TRBD2, each matching 5 bases. The CDR3 sequence is 14 residues long. Germline-derived CDR1 and CDR2 are SGHAT and FQNNGV. V shed 3 bases and J shed 5 bases, with 12 bases lying between them. The CDR3 spells CASSFAPGRDTQYF. In nucleotides, the CDR3 is TGTGCCAGCAGCTTTGCCCCAGGGAGAGATACGCAGTATTTT.

This clonotype was counted ten times or more. The chain is built from TRBV6-1 and TRBJ2-1, with TRBD2 as a possible D gene (6 bases). Germline CDR1 MNHNS, CDR2 SASEGT. The ends were cut back, 5 bases at V and 6 bases at J, with 17 bases in the middle. This CDR3 is built from 15 residues. The CDR3 is CASSYGGENINEQFF. In DNA, the CDR3 is TGTGCCAGCAGTTACGGGGGAGAAAATATCAATGAGCAGTTCTTC.

The chain has TRBV29-1 and TRBJ2-5, with 7 bases aligning to TRBD2. Germline trimming cut 1 base from V and 5 bases from J; bases unmatched to any gene: 10. From germline, CDR1 is SQVTM and CDR2 ANQGSEA. CDR3 length: 15 residues. This CDR3 is CSVEGASGGRETQYF. As DNA, the CDR3 is TGCAGCGTTGAAGGGGCTAGCGGAGGAAGGGAGACCCAGTACTTC.

In its sample, this clonotype was seen many times. The J gene is TRBJ1-5, the V gene TRBV28; TRBD1 agrees at 7 bases. Trimming cost V 2 bases and J 4 bases; bases outside gene matches: 11. The CDR3 contains 17 residues. Germline V CDR1 and CDR2: MDHEN, SYDVKM. For the CDR3, the DNA is TGTGCCAGCAGTTTAAGTTTAAGGGACAGCTCTAATCAGCCCCAGCATTTT. Translated: CASSLSLRDSSNQPQHF.

The CDR3 is CASKPGQGPTDTQYF. CDR3 DNA sequence: TGTGCCAGCAAACCAGGACAGGGTCCCACAGATACGCAGTATTTT. This chain links TRBV12-3 or TRBV12-4 with TRBJ2-3; 8 bases match TRBD1. The J segment lost 2 bases and the V segment lost 7 bases, leaving 8 bases of the junction unmatched. This CDR3 is 15 amino acids long.